This TCR beta chain was obtained from a study of type 1 and type 2 diabetes patients. PCR was run on genomic DNA. Multiplex PCR with 30 forward and 13 reverse primers amplified the TCR beta CDR3. TCRdb fed the multiplex PCR reads into MiXCR, producing one record per CDR3 protein. Altogether more than 250,000 distinct CDR3 sequences are present, roughly 44% being singletons, with the ten largest covering roughly an eighth. This clonotype was detected only once. V was trimmed by 3 bases and J by 4 bases, leaving 3 bases between them. Per the germline V gene, CDR1 is SGHTA and CDR2 is FQGNSA. This CDR3 spans 11 amino acids.

The chain has TRBV7-2 and TRBJ1-1, with D unclear. The TCR was taken from a man between 18 and 35 years old with type 2 diabetes. The sequenced sample was peripheral blood mononuclear cells (PBMCs). The CDR3 sequence: CASSFLTEAFF. The CDR3 region has the DNA TGTGCCAGCAGCTTTCTCACTGAAGCTTTCTTT. Looking up the rest from reference TRBV7-2 and TRBJ1-1 gives the full variable domain: GAGVSQSPSNKVTEKGKDVELRCDPISGHTALYWYRQSLGQGLEFLIYFQGNSAPDKSGLPSDRFSAERTGGSVSTLTIQRTQQEDSAVYLCASSFLTEAFFGQGTRLTVV.